One and the same sample provided the 8 T cell receptor beta chains below, sequenced in a study of cytomegalovirus exposure and HLA in healthy donors. 60 Vbeta and 13 Jbeta primers were used in PCR. Assay used: immunoSEQ multiplex PCR; TCRdb lists only in-frame clones, some missing. The table has about 200,000 clones, roughly 13% seen once; the top ten hold 7.8%. Specimen: PBMCs. These receptors all stem from a man aged 45-60 years in good health and CMV-seropositive.

The chain combines TRBV18 with TRBJ1-2; 7 bases map to TRBD1. V lost 0 bases to trimming and J lost 1 base; unmatched junction nucleotides: 2. Germline V gene data show CDR1 as KGHSH and CDR2 as LQKENI. CDR3 length: 15 amino acids. CDR3: CASSPPNRGNYGYTF. In DNA, the CDR3 is TGTGCCAGCTCACCACCGAACAGGGGTAACTATGGCTACACCTTC.

This sequence joins TRBV9 and TRBJ1-6, with D perhaps matching TRBD1 (5 bases). Germline V gene lookup returns CDR1 SGDLS and CDR2 YYNGEE. V shed 0 bases and J shed 10 bases, with 14 bases lying between them. CDR3 length: 15 residues. CDR3 residues: CASSVGGSLWSPLHF. The CDR3 bases are TGTGCCAGCAGCGTAGGGGGCAGTTTATGGTCACCCCTCCACTTT.

This clone was seen only a few times. The chain recombines TRBV29-1 with TRBJ2-5; no reliable D call. The CDR3 is 13 residues long. Germline V lookup: CDR1 SQVTM, CDR2 ANQGSEA. The ends were cut back, 2 bases at V and 5 bases at J, with 12 bases in the middle. CDR3 sequence reads: CSVERQPRETQYF. The CDR3 DNA follows: TGCAGCGTTGAAAGGCAGCCCAGGGAGACCCAGTACTTC. The whole variable domain, filled in from reference TRBV29-1 and TRBJ2-5, reads SAVISQKPSRDICQRGTSLTIQCQVDSQVTMMFWYRQQPGQSLTLIATANQGSEATYESGFVIDKFPISRPNLTFSTLTVSNMSPEDSSIYLCSVERQPRETQYFGPGTRLLVL.

This sequence joins TRBV7-9 and TRBJ2-5; a weak D match, TRBD2 (5 bases). V lost 5 bases and J lost 6, with 16 bases in between. The germline V gene encodes CDR1 SEHNR and CDR2 FQNEAQ (reference sequence). The CDR3 runs 14 residues. The CDR3 reads CASSPGVPRQTQYF. The CDR3 coding sequence is TGTGCCAGCAGCCCCGGGGTTCCGCGACAGACCCAGTACTTC.

The sample holds a few counts of this clone. The V gene is TRBV5-4, the J gene TRBJ2-3; no reliable D call. V was shortened by 4 bases and J by 1 base, with 10 bases between the two germline ends. The CDR3 is 14 residues long. CDR1 and CDR2 (germline): SGHNT, YYREEE (reference sequence). CDR3 in amino acids: CASSLELRTDTQYF. CDR3 sequence (DNA): TGTGCCAGCAGCCTGGAGCTCCGCACAGATACGCAGTATTTT.

The V and J genes are TRBV7-8 and TRBJ1-3; tentative D call: TRBD1 (5 bases). Trimming cost V 4 bases and J 6 bases, with 10 bases left between them. This CDR3 spans 13 amino acids. The germline V gene has CDR1 SGHVS and CDR2 FQNEAQ. The CDR3 loop reads CASSSRGLNTIYF. CDR3 in DNA: TGTGCCAGCAGCTCCCGGGGGTTAAACACCATATATTTT.

The V and J genes are TRBV5-1 and TRBJ2-3; 9 bases fit TRBD2. V was pared by 0 bases and J by 7 bases, with 9 bases of the junction left unmatched. Germline V CDR1 and CDR2: SGHRS, YFSETQ. There are 16 residues in the CDR3. The CDR3 DNA is TGCGCCAGCAGCTTGGACCTGGGCGGGGGGGACCATACGCAGTATTTT. This gives the protein CASSLDLGGGDHTQYF.

The V and J genes are TRBV27 and TRBJ2-5; TRBD2 might be the D (6 bases). This CDR3 has 14 residues. Germline V CDR1 and CDR2: MNHEY, SMNVEV (reference sequence). The V end lost 10 bases, the J end lost 7 bases, and 22 bases lay between the germline ends. CDR3 protein: CATKRRATFGTQYF. The CDR3 coding sequence is TGTGCCACCAAGAGGAGGGCCACCTTCGGGACCCAGTACTTC.